This is a list of T cell receptor beta chains from one sample in a study of T cells after yellow fever vaccination. Each CDR3 protein is one row after TCRdb ran MiXCR on the 5' RACE reads. The table lists approximately 96,000 distinct CDR3 sequences, around 9.8% of them singletons. Source: CD8+ T cells not binding an NS4B(214-222) dextramer, sorted from PBMCs, taken less than 18 days after the first yellow fever vaccination. The origin of the receptors is a man aged 18 to 35 who received the YFV17D yellow fever vaccine. CDR3s leave out the opening cysteine and the closing phenylalanine or tryptophan.

v_call	cdr3_length	j_call	cdr3_aa
TRBV12-3/TRBV12-4	11	TRBJ2-1	ASTPDIVLGQF
TRBV10-3	12	TRBJ2-2	ATSPAGGLVELF
TRBV6-1	13	TRBJ2-5	ASSELAGGQETQY
TRBV6-2/TRBV6-3	16	TRBJ1-5	ASSPHWDPRVGNQPQH
TRBV7-9	13	TRBJ2-3	ASSLLTGYTDTQY
TRBV4-1	13	TRBJ2-3	ASSPYDRPTDTQY
TRBV6-5	14	TRBJ1-2	ASSYSSSLENYGYT
TRBV9	14	TRBJ2-7	ASSGPGTSGGNEQY
TRBV7-8	13	TRBJ1-2	ASSLGPGDPYGYT
TRBV11-1	14	TRBJ2-5	ASSRGLFDGQETQY
TRBV7-9	13	TRBJ2-5	ASSLTLSVQETQY
TRBV7-2	14	TRBJ1-5	ASSLDPRTGNQPQH
TRBV9	16	TRBJ1-4	ASSRRDASYSTNEKLF
TRBV20-1	12	TRBJ1-1	SAPRVPPGLEAF
TRBV11-2	13	TRBJ2-1	ASSYRLAGTNEQF
TRBV20-1	9	TRBJ2-1	SARRGVEQF
TRBV12-3/TRBV12-4	12	TRBJ1-6	ASSLNSYNSPLH
TRBV4-3	18	TRBJ2-4	ASSQDVGVDRAGAKNIQY
TRBV5-5	12	TRBJ2-7	ASSPLAGGYEQY
TRBV14	13	TRBJ1-1	ASSLGGGLAREAF
TRBV7-7	13	TRBJ2-3	ASSMTSGSTDTQY
TRBV29-1	9	TRBJ2-1	SVSPDNEQF
TRBV20-1	13	TRBJ2-3	SAIRQGKWTDTQY
TRBV4-1	17	TRBJ2-1	ASSQPGLAGGQSYNEQF
TRBV4-3	14	TRBJ2-6	ASSQDYGGGANVLT
TRBV6-2/TRBV6-3	11	TRBJ1-2	ASSFSGRDGYT
TRBV7-2	14	TRBJ1-6	ASSPARRVNNSPLH
TRBV3-1	13	TRBJ1-3	ASSQDQFSGNTIY
TRBV11-2	13	TRBJ2-1	ASSLARGLYNEQF
TRBV6-1	11	TRBJ1-1	ASSEDGWTEAF
TRBV12-3/TRBV12-4	11	TRBJ2-7	ASSPPSPNEQY
TRBV19	12	TRBJ1-1	ASSIIWGNTEAF
TRBV4-2	13	TRBJ2-1	ASSQLRGDYNEQF
TRBV4-2	9	TRBJ2-3	ASSLSDTQY
TRBV2	12	TRBJ2-4	ASSAPPAKNIQY
TRBV12-5	13	TRBJ2-3	ASGLSRAGRQPQY
TRBV5-1	13	TRBJ2-7	ASRQTSGFSYEQY
TRBV7-9	11	TRBJ2-7	ASGWTSGYEQY
TRBV6-5	15	TRBJ1-1	ASSYSGVRAVNTEAF